This TCR beta chain was observed in a study of early T cells in non-severe SARS-CoV-2 infection. Study-level background: With bulk RNA from unsorted whole blood as input, sequencing yielded unpaired chains.

This clonotype was picked up a small number of times. The TCR library protocol attached unique molecular identifiers to the individual cDNA molecules. TCRdb reprocessed the 5' RACE reads via MiXCR and lists one record per CDR3 protein. The repertoire consists of roughly 80,000 distinct CDR3 sequences, with over 9% occurring once and the leading ten covering approximately 4.8%. V was shortened by 7 bases and J by 0 bases, with 10 bases between the two germline ends. The CDR3 is 14 amino acids. The receptor was isolated from an adult who was a healthcare worker with PCR-confirmed SARS-CoV-2 infection or an uninfected control (not recorded which). The sequencing sample was made of whole blood. This chain uses TRBV12-3 or TRBV12-4 with TRBJ2-1; D could derive from TRBD1 or TRBD2 (6 bases each). The CDR3 is CASKGGSSYNEQFF. The CDR3 nucleotides are TGTGCCAGCAAAGGGGGGAGCTCCTACAATGAGCAGTTCTTC.